The source of this T cell receptor (beta chain) is a study of blood T cell repertoires in COVID-19. Study-level background: From T cells, B-cell-depleted T cells, or PBMCs came the material, which was cDNA or gDNA.

Only in-frame clones appear in the TCRdb table, and some are missing; sequencing was by immunoSEQ multiplex PCR. The sample yields tens of thousands of clones, approximately 85% seen once. This TCR came from a woman aged 80 or over with acute or convalescent COVID-19. The sequenced sample was peripheral blood.

CDR3 DNA: TGTGCCAGCAGTGTCGTGAACACCGGGGAGCTGTTTTTT. It yields the protein CASSVVNTGELFF. The chain has TRBV6-4 and TRBJ2-2, with D uncertain. This CDR3 has 13 amino acids. Trimming removed 4 bases from V and 1 base from J, with 4 bases in between. From germline, CDR1 is MRHNA and CDR2 SNTAGT.